This T cell receptor beta chain was found in a study of beta chain features in type 1 diabetes. In the study overall: Cell yields, age and gender were similar between patients and healthy donors. In all, some 110 million sorted cells from all samples were analyzed. Findings and caveats of the study: Type 1 diabetes patients had moderately but significantly shorter TCRB CDR3s in all four CD4+ subsets. Sampled from patients, naive, central memory and Treg TCRB repertoires appeared more similar than those sampled from healthy donors.

The germline gives CDR1 SQVTM, CDR2 ANQGSEA. The CDR3 consists of 12 residues. The isolated RNA, all of it, was reverse transcribed, so expressed TCRB transcripts were what got sequenced. Reads from naive, central memory and regulatory T cell samples averaged roughly 3.6 million. Sequencing used immunoSEQ multiplex PCR; TCRdb keeps in-frame clones, though not all of them. The sample comprises under 400,000 clones, roughly 12% of which are singletons, and 0.0095% to 0.013% rests with the top ten. Remarks on this clone: Its cognate antigen is unknown.

This clonotype was sampled from a woman in her late teens or twenties with type 1 diabetes. Sequenced sample: naive CD4+ T cells from blood. This chain links TRBV29-1 with TRBJ1-4; 8 nucleotides line up with TRBD1. The CDR3 is CKSQGAINKLFF. The CDR3 DNA is TGCAAGTCCCAGGGGGCGATCAACAAACTGTTTTTT.